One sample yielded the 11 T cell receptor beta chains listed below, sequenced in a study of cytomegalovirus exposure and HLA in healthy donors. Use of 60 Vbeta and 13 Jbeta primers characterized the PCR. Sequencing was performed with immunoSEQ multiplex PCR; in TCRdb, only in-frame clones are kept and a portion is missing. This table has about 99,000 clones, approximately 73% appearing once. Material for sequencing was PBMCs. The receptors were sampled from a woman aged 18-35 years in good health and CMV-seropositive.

The CDR3 DNA is TGCGCCAGCAGCCGATCAGGGTCATCCGGGGAGCTGTTTTTT. This sequence encodes CASSRSGSSGELFF. This chain joins TRBV5-1 and TRBJ2-2; weak D call: TRBD1 (5 bases). V was shortened by 4 bases and J by 6 bases, with 13 bases between the two germline ends. Germline CDR1 is SGHRS and CDR2 is YFSETQ. The CDR3 length is 14 residues.

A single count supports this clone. CDR3 nucleotide sequence: TGTGCCAGCAGTCAGGGGCGGGGGACCTCTAACTATGGCTACACCTTC. Encoded protein: CASSQGRGTSNYGYTF. The chain combines TRBV6-6 with TRBJ1-2, with a weak D call TRBD1 (6 bases). This CDR3 has 16 residues. CDR1 and CDR2 from the germline V gene are MNHNY and SVGAGI (reference sequence). Trimming cost V 5 bases and J 0 bases, with 16 bases left between them.

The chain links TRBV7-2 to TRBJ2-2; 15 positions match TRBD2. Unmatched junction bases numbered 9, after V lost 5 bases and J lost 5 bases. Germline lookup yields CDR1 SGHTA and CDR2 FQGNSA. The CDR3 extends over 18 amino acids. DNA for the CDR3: TGTGCCAGCAGCCCTCGGACTAGCGGGAGGGCTAGGACCGGGGAGCTGTTTTTT. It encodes CASSPRTSGRARTGELFF.

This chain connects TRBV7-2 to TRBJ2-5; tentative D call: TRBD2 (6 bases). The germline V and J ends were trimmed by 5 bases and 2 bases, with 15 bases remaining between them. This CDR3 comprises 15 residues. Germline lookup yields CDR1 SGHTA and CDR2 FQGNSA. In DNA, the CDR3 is TGTGCCAGCAGCCCCTCCGGGACTTTACAAGAGACCCAGTACTTC. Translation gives CASSPSGTLQETQYF.

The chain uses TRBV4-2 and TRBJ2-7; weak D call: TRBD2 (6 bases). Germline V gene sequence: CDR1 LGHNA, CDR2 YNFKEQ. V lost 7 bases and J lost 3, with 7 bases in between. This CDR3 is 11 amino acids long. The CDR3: CASTGGYEQYF. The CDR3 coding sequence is TGTGCCAGCACCGGGGGCTACGAGCAGTACTTC.

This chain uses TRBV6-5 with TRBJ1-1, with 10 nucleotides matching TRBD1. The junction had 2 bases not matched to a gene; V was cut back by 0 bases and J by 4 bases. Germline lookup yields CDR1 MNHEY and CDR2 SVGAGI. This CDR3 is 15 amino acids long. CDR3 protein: CASSYSGDRGTEAFF. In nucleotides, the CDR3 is TGTGCCAGCAGTTACTCAGGGGACAGGGGCACTGAAGCTTTCTTT.

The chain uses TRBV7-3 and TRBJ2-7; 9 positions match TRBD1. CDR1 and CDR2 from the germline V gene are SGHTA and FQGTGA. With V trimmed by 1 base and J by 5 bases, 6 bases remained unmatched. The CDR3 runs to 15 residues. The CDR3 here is CASSLKGQGSHEQYF. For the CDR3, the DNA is TGTGCCAGCAGCTTAAAGGGACAGGGTTCCCACGAGCAGTACTTC.

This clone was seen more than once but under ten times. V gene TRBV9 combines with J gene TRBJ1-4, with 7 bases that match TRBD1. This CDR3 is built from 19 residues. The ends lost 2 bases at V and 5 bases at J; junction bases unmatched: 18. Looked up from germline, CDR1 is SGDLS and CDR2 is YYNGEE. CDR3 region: CASSVPPDRVPLKNEKLFF. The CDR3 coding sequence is TGTGCCAGCAGCGTGCCCCCCGACAGGGTTCCACTTAAGAATGAAAAACTGTTTTTT.

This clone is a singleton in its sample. CDR3 sequence (DNA): TGTGCCAGCAGTTTGACAGGGATAAGAAACACCATATATTTT. It translates to CASSLTGIRNTIYF. The chain is built from TRBV6-6 and TRBJ1-3; 7 bases line up with TRBD1. Germline trimming cut 4 bases from V and 5 bases from J; bases unmatched to any gene: 5. Germline CDR1 is MNHNY and CDR2 is SVGAGI (reference sequence). The CDR3 runs 14 residues.

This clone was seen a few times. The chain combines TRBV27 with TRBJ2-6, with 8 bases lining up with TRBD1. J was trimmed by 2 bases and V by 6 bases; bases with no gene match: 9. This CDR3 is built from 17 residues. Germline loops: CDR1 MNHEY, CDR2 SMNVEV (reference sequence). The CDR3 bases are TGTGCCAGCAGCCGGACAGGGATTGATACTGGGGCCAACGTCCTGACTTTC. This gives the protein CASSRTGIDTGANVLTF. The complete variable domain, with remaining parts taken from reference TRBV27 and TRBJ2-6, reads EAQVTQNPRYLITVTGKKLTVTCSQNMNHEYMSWYRQDPGLGLRQIYYSMNVEVTDKGDVPEGYKVSRKEKRNFPLILESPSPNQTSLYFCASSRTGIDTGANVLTFGAGSRLTVL.

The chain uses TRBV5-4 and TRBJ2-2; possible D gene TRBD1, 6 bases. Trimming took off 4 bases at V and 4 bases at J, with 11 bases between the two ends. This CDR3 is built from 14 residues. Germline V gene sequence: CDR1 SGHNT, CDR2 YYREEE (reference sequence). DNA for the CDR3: TGTGCCAGCAGCCTACAGGGTACCACCGGGGAGCTGTTTTTT. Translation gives CASSLQGTTGELFF.